These 8 T cell receptor beta chains came from one sample sequenced in a study of Tregs in tolerant kidney transplant recipients. The table came from immunoSEQ multiplex PCR; TCRdb's copy has only in-frame clones and leaves some out. The sample carries just under 45,000 clones, roughly 95% recorded once. Their recognized antigens are unknown. The sample consisted of Tregs from blood cultured with allogeneic cells. The receptors come from a human donor in good health.

The gene calls are TRBV6-5 and TRBJ2-7, with D tentatively TRBD2 (5 bases). CDR3 length: 13 amino acids. Trimming pared 4 bases from V and 4 bases from J, leaving 11 bases between. Germline V CDR1 and CDR2: MNHEY, SVGAGI. In nucleotides, the CDR3 is TGTGCCAGCAGTTTCCGACCGGGGTACGAGCAGTACTTC. Translated, it gives CASSFRPGYEQYF.

The chain recombines TRBV5-8 with TRBJ2-3; TRBD1 might be the D (5 bases). The germline V gene encodes CDR1 SGHTS and CDR2 YDEGEE. The CDR3 covers 15 residues. V was shortened by 4 bases and J by 2 bases, with 14 bases between the two germline ends. The CDR3 protein is CASSAVRQNTDTQYF. The CDR3 nucleotides are TGTGCCAGCAGCGCCGTTCGACAGAACACAGATACGCAGTATTTT.

In its sample, this clone was seen once. The genes are TRBV5-1 and TRBJ2-2, with unresolved D. This CDR3 is 15 amino acids long. The V and J ends lost 0 bases and 2 bases respectively, with 8 bases between them. CDR1 and CDR2 from the germline V gene are SGHRS and YFSETQ. CDR3 in DNA: TGCGCCAGCAGCTTGGTAGTTGGTAACACCGGGGAGCTGTTTTTT. Protein product: CASSLVVGNTGELFF.

This clone was observed once. The chain carries TRBV11-2 and TRBJ1-6; D is undetermined. Trimming pared 1 base from V and 10 bases from J, leaving 14 bases between. The V gene's germline CDR1 is SGHAT and CDR2 FQNNGV. The CDR3 is made up of 15 amino acids. CDR3 loop: CASSLGGPLRSPLHF. In nucleotides, the CDR3 is TGTGCCAGCAGCTTAGGAGGGCCACTACGGTCACCCCTCCACTTT.

The rearrangement uses TRBV6-6 and TRBJ1-2; D is unclear. Trimming took 4 bases from V and 1 from J, leaving 10 bases between them. The CDR3 consists of 14 residues. Germline V CDR1 and CDR2: MNHNY, SVGAGI (reference sequence). In DNA, the CDR3 is TGTGCCAGCAGTTCCCCTTTCGTTAACTATGGCTACACCTTC. Protein sequence: CASSSPFVNYGYTF.

The J gene is TRBJ1-1, the V gene TRBV9, with no clear D. Trimming stripped 3 bases from V and 5 bases from J, with 11 bases between. Per the germline V gene, CDR1 is SGDLS and CDR2 is YYNGEE. The CDR3 spans 13 residues. The CDR3 protein is CASSGVGRTEAFF. The CDR3 nucleotides are TGTGCCAGCAGCGGGGTGGGAAGGACTGAAGCTTTCTTT.

The chain recombines TRBV5-4 with TRBJ2-7, with 7 bases fitting TRBD2. This CDR3 is 12 amino acids long. The junction had 2 bases not matched to a gene; V was cut back by 5 bases and J by 3 bases. CDR1 is SGHNT and CDR2 is YYREEE in the germline V gene (reference sequence). CDR3 in DNA: TGTGCCAGCAGTTCGGGGGGCTACGAGCAGTACTTC. Translating it yields CASSSGGYEQYF.

V and J are TRBV19 and TRBJ1-2; no clear D. CDR3 length equals 12 residues. Germline CDR1 and CDR2: LNHDA and SQIVND (reference sequence). Trimming took off 8 bases at V and 7 bases at J, with 14 bases between the two ends. CDR3 amino acids: CASSGQLFGYTF. CDR3 nucleotide sequence: TGTGCCAGTTCCGGTCAGCTTTTTGGCTACACCTTC.